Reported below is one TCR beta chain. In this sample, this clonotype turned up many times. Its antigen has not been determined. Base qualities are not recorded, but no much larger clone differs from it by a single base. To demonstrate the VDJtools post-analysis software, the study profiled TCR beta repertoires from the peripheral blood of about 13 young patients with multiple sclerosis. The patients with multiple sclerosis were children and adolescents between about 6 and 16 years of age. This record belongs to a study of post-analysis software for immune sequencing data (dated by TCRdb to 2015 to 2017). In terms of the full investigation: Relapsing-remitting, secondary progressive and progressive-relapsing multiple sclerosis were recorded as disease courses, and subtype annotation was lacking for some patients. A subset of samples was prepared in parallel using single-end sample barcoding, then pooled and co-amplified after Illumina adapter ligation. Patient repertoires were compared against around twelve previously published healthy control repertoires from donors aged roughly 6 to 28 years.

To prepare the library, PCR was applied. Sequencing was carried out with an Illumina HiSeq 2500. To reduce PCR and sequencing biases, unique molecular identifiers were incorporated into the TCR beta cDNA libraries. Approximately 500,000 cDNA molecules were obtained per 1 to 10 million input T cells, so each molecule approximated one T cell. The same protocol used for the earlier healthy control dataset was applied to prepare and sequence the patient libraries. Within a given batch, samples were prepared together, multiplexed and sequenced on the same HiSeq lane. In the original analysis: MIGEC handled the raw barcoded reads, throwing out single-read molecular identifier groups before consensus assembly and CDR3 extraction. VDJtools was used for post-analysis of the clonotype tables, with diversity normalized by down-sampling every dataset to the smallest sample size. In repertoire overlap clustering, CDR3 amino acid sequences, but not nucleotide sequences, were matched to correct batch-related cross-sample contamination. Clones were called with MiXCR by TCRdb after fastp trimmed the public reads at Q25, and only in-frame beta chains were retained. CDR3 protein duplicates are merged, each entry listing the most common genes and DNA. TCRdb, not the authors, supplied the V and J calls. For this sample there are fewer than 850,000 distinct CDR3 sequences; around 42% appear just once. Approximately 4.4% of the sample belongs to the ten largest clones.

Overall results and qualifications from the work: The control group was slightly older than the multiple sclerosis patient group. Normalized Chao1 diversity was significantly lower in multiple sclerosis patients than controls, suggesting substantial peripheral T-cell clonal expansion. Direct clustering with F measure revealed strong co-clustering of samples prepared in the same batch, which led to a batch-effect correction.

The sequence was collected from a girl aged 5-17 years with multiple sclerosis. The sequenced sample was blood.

The CDR3 amino acid sequence is: CASSLAGSGSFGRNEQFF. The sequence in DNA is TGCGCCAGCAGCTTGGCTGGTAGCGGGAGTTTTGGGCGGAATGAGCAGTTCTTC. The receptor chain draws on TRBV5-1 and TRBJ2-1; 9 middle bases align to TRBD2. Trimming takes 0 bases off V and 7 bases off J; junction bases not matched to a gene: 14. The CDR3, cysteine through phenylalanine, is 18 amino acids long. Only CDR3 DNA remains: 54 bases, in frame from the first base. CDR1 and CDR2 were assigned from the germline V gene as SGHRS and YFSETQ.